The present T cell receptor beta chain was sequenced within a study of blood T cell repertoires in COVID-19. Individuals aged roughly 18 to 90 years were recruited from some 26 US areas. Which cohort a participant joined came from the clinical history participants gave. Two negative PCRs, clearance, or symptom resolution characterized the recovered Cohort 3 donors. The V gene's germline CDR1 is SGDLS and CDR2 YYNGEE. The V gene end was trimmed by 2 bases and the J gene end by 5 bases; junction bases not matched to a gene: 10. The CDR3 sequence is 16 residues long. Original data processing: Amplification from reference gene primers served as the basis for estimated nucleated cell counts. This table comes from immunoSEQ multiplex PCR, and its TCRdb copy is limited to in-frame clones, with some not included. That table gives V, J and clone size, and the DNA gave D and trimming. The sample has about 300,000 clones; about 89% are singletons.

This clone was seen more than once but under ten times. The sequencing input was PBMCs or T cells enriched from blood (not recorded which). The rearrangement uses TRBV9 and TRBJ2-5; 9 positions agree with TRBD2. The clonotype comes from a woman younger than 35 who had recovered from COVID-19. The CDR3 region is CASSVASGLAGETQYF. In DNA form, the CDR3 reads TGTGCCAGCAGCGTTGCCTCGGGACTAGCTGGGGAGACCCAGTACTTC.